The rows below give T cell receptor beta chains drawn from one sample of a study of technical replicates of blood from a handful of donors. This table comes from immunoSEQ multiplex PCR, and its TCRdb copy is limited to in-frame clones, with some not included. The data contain 70,000 to 95,000 clones, roughly 94% of them singletons. The sequencing input was T cells isolated from PBMCs. Receptors originate from a human donor in good health. CDR3s include the opening cysteine and the closing phenylalanine or tryptophan. D genes are given only for firm matches. Part of the rows lack a size; the others show once, few, many or a class for expanded clones.

NA | TRBJ2-5 | NA | TRBV29-1 | TGCAGCGTGACAGGAGCTACTGTAGAGACCCAGTACTTC | CSVTGATVETQYF
NA | TRBJ2-1 | TRBD2 | TRBV5-1 | TGCGCCAGCAGCTTGGCCCCAGGGACTAGCGGGAGTTGGCATGAGCAGTTCTTC | CASSLAPGTSGSWHEQFF
NA | TRBJ1-2 | TRBD1 | TRBV5-1 | TGCGCCAGCAGCCAACCGGAGCCGGGACAGATAAACTATGGCTACACCTTC | CASSQPEPGQINYGYTF
NA | TRBJ1-5 | TRBD1 | TRBV23-1 | TGCGCCAGCAGTCCTGGGACAGGGTTTTTTCAGCCCCAGCATTTT | CASSPGTGFFQPQHF
NA | TRBJ2-3 | NA | TRBV15 | TGTGCCACCAGCAGAGAGATGTTAGCAGATACGCAGTATTTT | CATSREMLADTQYF
NA | TRBJ2-4 | NA | TRBV19 | TGTGCCACCGCAGGGGCCAAAAACATTCAGTACTTC | CATAGAKNIQYF
NA | TRBJ1-1 | NA | TRBV10-1 | TGCGCCAGCAGAGCGGATAGCACTGAAGCTTTCTTT | CASRADSTEAFF
NA | TRBJ2-3 | NA | TRBV29-1 | TGCAGCGTTGATCATGATACGCAGTATTTT | CSVDHDTQYF
NA | TRBJ2-2 | TRBD2 | TRBV9 | TGTGCCAGCAGCACTCCTAGCGGGAGGGCCAACACCGGGGAGCTGTTTTTT | CASSTPSGRANTGELFF
NA | TRBJ2-7 | NA | TRBV4-1 | TGCGCCAGCAGCCGCCCCAGTGTGGGCGCGGGCAGCTCCTACGAGCAGTACTTC | CASSRPSVGAGSSYEQYF
NA | TRBJ2-7 | TRBD2 | TRBV10-3 | TGTGCCATCAGTGATGGGGGGGAGTCCTACGAGCAGTACTTC | CAISDGGESYEQYF
NA | TRBJ1-3 | NA | TRBV5-1 | TGCGCCAGCAGCTTCGAAGGGGGTTCAGGAAACACCATATATTTT | CASSFEGGSGNTIYF
NA | TRBJ2-1 | NA | TRBV27 | TGTGCCAGCAGCCTAGAGGGCACCTACAATGAGCAGTTCTTC | CASSLEGTYNEQFF
NA | TRBJ2-3 | TRBD2 | TRBV5-1 | TGCGCCAGCAGCTTGGGGATAGCGGGAGCAGATACGCAGTATTTT | CASSLGIAGADTQYF
NA | TRBJ2-5 | NA | TRBV28 | TGTGCCCACAACCTGGCGGGGGCGGGGGAGACCCAGTACTTC | CAHNLAGAGETQYF
NA | TRBJ2-3 | TRBD2 | TRBV9 | TGTGCCAGCAGCGCACGGACTAGCGGTCTGGGGGATACGCAGTATTTT | CASSARTSGLGDTQYF
NA | TRBJ1-1 | TRBD1 | TRBV28 | TGTGCCAGCAGTACTCCCCTGGGACAGATGGACACTGAAGCTTTCTTT | CASSTPLGQMDTEAFF
NA | TRBJ2-1 | NA | TRBV7-6 | TGTGCCAGCAGCTTACCCAAATTTACTACTTCGGAGCAGTTCTTC | CASSLPKFTTSEQFF
NA | TRBJ1-5 | NA | TRBV27 | TGTGCCAGCAGTTTACTGTTTCTAGGGCCGCGGGGCGGCCAGCCCCAGCATTTT | CASSLLFLGPRGGQPQHF
NA | TRBJ1-1 | NA | TRBV7-9 | TGTGCCAGCAGCCCGCAGGGGTTGAACACTGAAGCTTTCTTT | CASSPQGLNTEAFF
NA | TRBJ1-1 | TRBD1 | TRBV2 | TGTGCCAGCATCACACAGGGGATCGACACTGAAGCTTTCTTT | CASITQGIDTEAFF
NA | TRBJ1-5 | NA | TRBV7-6 | TGTGCCAGCAGCCACGACGCCGGGGTTAATCAGCCCCAGCATTTT | CASSHDAGVNQPQHF
once | TRBJ2-7 | NA | TRBV28 | TGTGCCAGCTCCCTAGGCGGAACCTACGAGCAGTACTTC | CASSLGGTYEQYF
NA | TRBJ1-5 | NA | TRBV7-2 | TGTGCCAGCAGCTTCACTTGGGGCGGAAATCAGCCCCAGCATTTT | CASSFTWGGNQPQHF
NA | TRBJ2-5 | NA | TRBV5-6 | TGTGCCAGCAGCTTATCGGACGGGGCCCAGTACTTC | CASSLSDGAQYF
NA | TRBJ2-3 | NA | TRBV7-9 | TGTGCCAGCAGCCCAGCTGTAGCATACACAGATACGCAGTATTTT | CASSPAVAYTDTQYF
NA | TRBJ1-3 | TRBD1 | TRBV30 | TGTGCCTGGAGCGACGACAGGGTGGGTGGAAACACCATATATTTT | CAWSDDRVGGNTIYF
NA | TRBJ2-7 | TRBD2 | TRBV11-2 | TGTGCCAGCAGCGCCTATTTACCGGGACTAGCAAGCTACGAGCAGTACTTC | CASSAYLPGLASYEQYF
NA | TRBJ1-1 | TRBD1 | TRBV14 | TGTGCCAGCAGCCAAGTCCAGACAGGGACTGAAGCTTTCTTT | CASSQVQTGTEAFF
few | TRBJ1-1 | TRBD1 | TRBV13 | TGTGCCAGCAGTACGAGGGGGCGGAACACTGAAGCTTTCTTT | CASSTRGRNTEAFF
once | TRBJ1-2 | NA | TRBV5-1 | TGCGCCAGCAGCCCTTTTCCCCGACAGGTAGACTATGGCTACACCTTC | CASSPFPRQVDYGYTF
NA | TRBJ1-5 | TRBD1 | TRBV7-8 | TGTGCCAGCACCGCTGGACAGGGAAACAATCAGCCCCAGCATTTT | CASTAGQGNNQPQHF
NA | TRBJ1-2 | NA | TRBV28 | TGTGCCAGCAGTTTATTAGGAGCGGGCTACACCTTC | CASSLLGAGYTF
NA | TRBJ2-6 | TRBD1 | TRBV18 | TGTGCCAGCTCGCCCGGGACAGTAGGGGCTGGGGCCAACGTCCTGACTTTC | CASSPGTVGAGANVLTF
NA | TRBJ1-3 | NA | TRBV4-1 | TGCGCCAGCAGCCAGCACAGGGCCTCTGGAAACACCATATATTTT | CASSQHRASGNTIYF
once | TRBJ1-1 | NA | TRBV6-5 | TGTGCCAGCAGTTACTGGGGGGGCAGGGGAGGGACTGAAGCTTTCTTT | CASSYWGGRGGTEAFF
once | TRBJ2-2 | TRBD1 | TRBV7-6 | TGTGCCAGCAGCTTATTGGGACAGGGTAACACCGGGGAGCTGTTTTTT | CASSLLGQGNTGELFF
NA | TRBJ2-7 | TRBD1 | TRBV7-9 | TGTGCCAGCAGCACCTCGGGACAGGGGTTCTACGAGCAGTACTTC | CASSTSGQGFYEQYF
NA | TRBJ1-4 | TRBD1 | TRBV29-1 | TGCAGCGTTGAAGCTTCCGGGACAGGGAGCGAAAAACTGTTTTTT | CSVEASGTGSEKLFF
NA | TRBJ1-1 | TRBD1 | TRBV4-1 | TGCGCCAGCAGCCATTTACGGGGGCAACAGGGGGTCCCTGAAGCTTTCTTT | CASSHLRGQQGVPEAFF
once | TRBJ1-2 | TRBD1 | TRBV5-1 | TGCGCCAGCAGCGGTGGACAGGGAGTGGTCTATGGCTACACCTTC | CASSGGQGVVYGYTF
NA | TRBJ2-1 | TRBD1 | TRBV27 | TGTGCCAGCAGTAGTGATGGGGACAGATACAATGAGCAGTTCTTC | CASSSDGDRYNEQFF
NA | TRBJ2-2 | NA | TRBV6-1 | TGTGCCAGCAGTGAAGCGGAAGCGGAATTGAACACCGGGGAGCTGTTTTTT | CASSEAEAELNTGELFF
once | TRBJ2-7 | TRBD2 | TRBV11-1 | TGTGCCAGCAGCTTCCTAGGACTAGCGGGAGATGAGCAGTACTTC | CASSFLGLAGDEQYF
NA | TRBJ2-5 | TRBD1 | TRBV27 | TGTGCCAGCAGTTTTTCCGGGACAGGAGGAGAGGCCCAGTACTTC | CASSFSGTGGEAQYF
NA | TRBJ1-5 | TRBD1 | TRBV28 | TGTGCCAGCAGTTTGATTGGGACAGGTCACCTCCAGCCCCAGCATTTT | CASSLIGTGHLQPQHF
once | TRBJ2-3 | TRBD2 | TRBV4-2 | TGTGCCAGCCGACGCGTCCTAGCGGGAGTAACTGGCACAGATACGCAGTATTTT | CASRRVLAGVTGTDTQYF
NA | TRBJ2-7 | NA | TRBV19 | TGTGCCAGTAGTATGACTGTGTCCTACGAGCAGTACTTC | CASSMTVSYEQYF
NA | TRBJ1-1 | NA | TRBV25-1 | TGTGCCAGCAGTGAATTGCGTGAAGCTTTCTTT | CASSELREAFF
once | TRBJ2-5 | TRBD2 | TRBV27 | TGTGCCAGCAGGCCAACCGAGACTAGCGGGGGGCAAGAGACCCAGTACTTC | CASRPTETSGGQETQYF
NA | TRBJ2-7 | NA | TRBV15 | TGTGCCACCAGCACAGGGGACCGTTCCTACGAGCAGTACTTC | CATSTGDRSYEQYF
NA | TRBJ1-5 | NA | TRBV27 | TGTGCCAGCAGTTTATCGTTTCAGGGCATGGGAAGCAATCAGCCCCAGCATTTT | CASSLSFQGMGSNQPQHF
once | TRBJ2-3 | NA | TRBV2 | TGTGCCACCAAACCCCGACAGAGCACAGATACGCAGTATTTT | CATKPRQSTDTQYF
NA | TRBJ1-5 | NA | TRBV18 | TGTGCCAGCTCACCACCTGGCCGAACAAGCAATCAGCCCCAGCATTTT | CASSPPGRTSNQPQHF